The T cell receptor (beta chain) described here comes from a study of technical replicates of blood from a handful of donors. The CDR3 length is 14 residues. V gave up 3 bases and J gave up 10 bases; unmatched junction bases: 3. Germline V CDR1 and CDR2: SGHRS, YFSETQ. The assay was immunoSEQ multiplex PCR, and TCRdb's table has in-frame clones only and misses some. The data hold 68,000 or so clones, with approximately 91% observed a single time. The rearrangement joins TRBV5-1 to TRBJ1-6; 11 nucleotides match TRBD1. This sequence originates from a human donor in good health. Some clones in this sample may be carry-over from other donors' samples. Sequences were obtained from PBMCs. CDR3 region: CASSSGQGGSPLHF. The DNA for the CDR3 is TGCGCCAGCAGCTCGGGACAGGGGGGCTCACCCCTCCACTTT.